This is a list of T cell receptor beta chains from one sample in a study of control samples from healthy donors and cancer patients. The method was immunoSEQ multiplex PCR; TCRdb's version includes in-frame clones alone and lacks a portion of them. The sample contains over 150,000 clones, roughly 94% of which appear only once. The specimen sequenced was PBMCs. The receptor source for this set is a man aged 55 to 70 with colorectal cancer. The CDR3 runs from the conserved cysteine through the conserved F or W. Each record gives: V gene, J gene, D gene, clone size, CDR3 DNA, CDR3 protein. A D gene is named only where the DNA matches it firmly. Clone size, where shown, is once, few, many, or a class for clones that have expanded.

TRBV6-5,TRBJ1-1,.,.,TGTGCCAGCAGTTACAACGACCCAGGGATCGGCACTGAAGCTTTCTTT,CASSYNDPGIGTEAFF
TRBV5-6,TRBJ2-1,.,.,TGTGCCAGCAGCATACTACAGGGTTTCCCCCTCAATGAGCAGTTCTTC,CASSILQGFPLNEQFF
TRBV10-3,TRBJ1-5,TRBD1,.,TGTGCCATCAGTCAGGAGACAGGGCTTTATCAGCCCCAGCATTTT,CAISQETGLYQPQHF
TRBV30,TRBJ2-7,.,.,TGTGCCTGGAGTGTTCCGTGGCAGGGAGTCTACGAGCAGTACTTC,CAWSVPWQGVYEQYF
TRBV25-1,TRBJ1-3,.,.,TGTGCCAGCAGTGAAGGATCCAGGGGTTCCGGAAACACCATATATTTT,CASSEGSRGSGNTIYF
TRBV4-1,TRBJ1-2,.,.,TGCGCCAGCAGCCAAGATCCGGGCAGTGGCTATGGCTACACCTTC,CASSQDPGSGYGYTF
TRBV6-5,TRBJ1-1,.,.,TGTGCCAGCAGTCTTACAGAGGGGGACACTGAAGCTTTCTTT,CASSLTEGDTEAFF
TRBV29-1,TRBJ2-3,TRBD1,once,TGCAGCGTTGATAGGACAGGGGGCAGCACAGATACGCAGTATTTT,CSVDRTGGSTDTQYF
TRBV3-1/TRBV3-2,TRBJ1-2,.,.,TGTGCCAGCAGCCAACTGGGGGGCAACTATGGCTACACCTTC,CASSQLGGNYGYTF
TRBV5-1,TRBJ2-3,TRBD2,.,TGCGCCAGCAGCTTGGGACTAGCGGGGGCCCTTAGCACAGATACGCAGTATTTT,CASSLGLAGALSTDTQYF
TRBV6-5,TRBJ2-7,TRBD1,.,TGTGCCAGCAGTAACACAGGGGGCGGCTACGAGCAGTACTTC,CASSNTGGGYEQYF
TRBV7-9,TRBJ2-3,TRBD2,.,TGTGCCAGCAGCCTGGGGACTATGGGGGATACGCAGTATTTT,CASSLGTMGDTQYF
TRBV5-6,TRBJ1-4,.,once,TGTGCCAGCAGCTTTGGGAGAGCTATGCAGGAAAAACTGTTTTTT,CASSFGRAMQEKLFF